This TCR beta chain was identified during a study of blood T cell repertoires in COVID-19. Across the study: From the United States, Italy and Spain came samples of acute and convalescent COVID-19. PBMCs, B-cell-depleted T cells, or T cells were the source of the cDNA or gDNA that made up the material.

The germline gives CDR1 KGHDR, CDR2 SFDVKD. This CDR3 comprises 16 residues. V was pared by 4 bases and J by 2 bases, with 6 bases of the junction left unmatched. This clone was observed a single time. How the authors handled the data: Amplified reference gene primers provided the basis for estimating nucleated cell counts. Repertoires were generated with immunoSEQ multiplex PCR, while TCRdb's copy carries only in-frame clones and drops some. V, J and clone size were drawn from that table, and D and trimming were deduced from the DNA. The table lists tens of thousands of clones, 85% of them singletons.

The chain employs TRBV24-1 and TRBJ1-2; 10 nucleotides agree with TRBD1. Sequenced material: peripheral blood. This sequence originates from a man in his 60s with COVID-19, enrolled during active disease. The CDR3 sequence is CATSDPATGGNYGYTF. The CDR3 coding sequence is TGTGCCACCAGTGACCCTGCGACAGGGGGCAACTATGGCTACACCTTC.